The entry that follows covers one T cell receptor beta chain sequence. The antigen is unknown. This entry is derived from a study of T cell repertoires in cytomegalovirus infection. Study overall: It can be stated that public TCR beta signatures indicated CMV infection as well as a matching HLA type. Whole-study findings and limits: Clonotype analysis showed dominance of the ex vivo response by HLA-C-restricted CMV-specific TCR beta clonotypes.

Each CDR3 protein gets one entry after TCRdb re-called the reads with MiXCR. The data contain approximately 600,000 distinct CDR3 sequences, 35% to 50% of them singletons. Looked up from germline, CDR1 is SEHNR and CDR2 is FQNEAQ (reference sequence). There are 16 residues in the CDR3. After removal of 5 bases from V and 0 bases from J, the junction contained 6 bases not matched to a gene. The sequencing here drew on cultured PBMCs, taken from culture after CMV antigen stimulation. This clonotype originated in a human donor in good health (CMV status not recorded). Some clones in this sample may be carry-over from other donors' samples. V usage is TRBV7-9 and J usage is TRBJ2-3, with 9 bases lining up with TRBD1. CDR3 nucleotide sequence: TGTGCCAGCAGCCGTAACAGGGGGCGAAGCACAGATACGCAGTATTTT. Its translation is CASSRNRGRSTDTQYF.